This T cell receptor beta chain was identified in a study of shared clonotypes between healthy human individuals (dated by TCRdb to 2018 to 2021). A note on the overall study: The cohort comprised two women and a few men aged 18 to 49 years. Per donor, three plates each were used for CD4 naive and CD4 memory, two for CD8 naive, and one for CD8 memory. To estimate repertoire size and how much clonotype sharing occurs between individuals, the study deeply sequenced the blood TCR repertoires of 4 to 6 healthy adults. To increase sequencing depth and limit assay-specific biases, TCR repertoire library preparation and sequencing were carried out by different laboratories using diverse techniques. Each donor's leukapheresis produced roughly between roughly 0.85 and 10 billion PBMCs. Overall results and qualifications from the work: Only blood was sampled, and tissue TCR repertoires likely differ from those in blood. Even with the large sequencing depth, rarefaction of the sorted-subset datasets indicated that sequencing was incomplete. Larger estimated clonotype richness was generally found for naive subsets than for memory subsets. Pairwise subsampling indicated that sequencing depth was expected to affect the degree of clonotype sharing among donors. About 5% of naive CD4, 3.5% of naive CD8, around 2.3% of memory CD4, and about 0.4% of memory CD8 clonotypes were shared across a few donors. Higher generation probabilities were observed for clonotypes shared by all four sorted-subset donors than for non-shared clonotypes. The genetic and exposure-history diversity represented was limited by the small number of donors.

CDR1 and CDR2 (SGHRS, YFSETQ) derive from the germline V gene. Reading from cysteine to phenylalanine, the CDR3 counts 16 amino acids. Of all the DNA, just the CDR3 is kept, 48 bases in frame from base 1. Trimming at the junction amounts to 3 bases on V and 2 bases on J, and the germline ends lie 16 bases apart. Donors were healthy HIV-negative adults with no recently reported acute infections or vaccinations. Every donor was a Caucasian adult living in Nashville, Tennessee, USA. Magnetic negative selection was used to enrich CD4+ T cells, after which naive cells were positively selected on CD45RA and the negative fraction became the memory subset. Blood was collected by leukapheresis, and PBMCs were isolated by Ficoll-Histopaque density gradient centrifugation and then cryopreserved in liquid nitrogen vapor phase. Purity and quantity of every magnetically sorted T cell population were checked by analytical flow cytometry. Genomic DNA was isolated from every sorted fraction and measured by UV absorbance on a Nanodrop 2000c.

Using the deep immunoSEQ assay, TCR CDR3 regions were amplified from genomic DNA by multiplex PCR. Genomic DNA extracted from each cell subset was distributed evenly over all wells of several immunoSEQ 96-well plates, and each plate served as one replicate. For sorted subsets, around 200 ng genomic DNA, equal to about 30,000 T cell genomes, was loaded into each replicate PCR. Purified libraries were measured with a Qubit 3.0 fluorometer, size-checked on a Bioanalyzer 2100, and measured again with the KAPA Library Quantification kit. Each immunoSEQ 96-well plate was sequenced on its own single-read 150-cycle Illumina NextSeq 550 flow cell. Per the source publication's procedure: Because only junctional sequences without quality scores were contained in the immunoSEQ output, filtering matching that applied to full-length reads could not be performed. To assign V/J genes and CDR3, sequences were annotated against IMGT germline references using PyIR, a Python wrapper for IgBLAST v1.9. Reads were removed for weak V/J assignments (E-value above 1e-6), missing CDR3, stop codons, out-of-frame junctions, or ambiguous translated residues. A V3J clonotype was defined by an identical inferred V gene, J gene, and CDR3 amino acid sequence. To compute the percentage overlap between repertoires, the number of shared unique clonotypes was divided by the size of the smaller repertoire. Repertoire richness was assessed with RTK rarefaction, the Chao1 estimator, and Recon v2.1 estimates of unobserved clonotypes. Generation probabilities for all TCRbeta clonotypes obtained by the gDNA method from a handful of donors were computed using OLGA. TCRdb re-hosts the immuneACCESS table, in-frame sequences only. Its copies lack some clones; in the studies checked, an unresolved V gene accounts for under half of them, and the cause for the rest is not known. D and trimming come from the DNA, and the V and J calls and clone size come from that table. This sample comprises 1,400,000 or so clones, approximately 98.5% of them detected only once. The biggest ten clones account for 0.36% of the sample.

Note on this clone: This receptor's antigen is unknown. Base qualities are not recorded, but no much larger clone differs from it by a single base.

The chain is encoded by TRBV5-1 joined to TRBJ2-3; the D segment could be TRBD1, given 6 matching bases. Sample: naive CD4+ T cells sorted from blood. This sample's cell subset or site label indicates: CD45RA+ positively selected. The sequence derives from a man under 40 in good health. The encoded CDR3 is CASSWVPMGATDTQYF. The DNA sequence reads TGCGCCAGCAGCTGGGTTCCGATGGGGGCCACAGATACGCAGTATTTT.